This passage covers 7 T cell receptor beta chains from one sample sequenced in a study of blood T cell repertoires in COVID-19. Sequencing used immunoSEQ multiplex PCR; TCRdb keeps in-frame clones, though not all of them. Found here are 100,000 to 120,000 clones, roughly four fifths of them singletons; the top ten hold 16%. Sequencing was carried out using peripheral blood. The receptors come from an older woman with acute or convalescent COVID-19.

This chain uses TRBV2 with TRBJ1-2; D gene uncertain. Germline CDR1 SNHLY, CDR2 FYNNEI. Trimming took off 2 bases at V and 9 bases at J, with 16 bases between the two ends. The CDR3 is 14 residues long. The chain's CDR3 is CASSESRQMTSYTF. The CDR3 DNA follows: TGTGCCAGCAGTGAATCGCGGCAGATGACTAGCTACACCTTC.

The chain links TRBV7-8 to TRBJ1-5; 8 bases match TRBD1. Germline assignment: CDR1 SGHVS and CDR2 FQNEAQ. J was trimmed by 2 bases and V by 5 bases; bases with no gene match: 11. This CDR3 spans 17 amino acids. Here the CDR3 DNA reads TGTGCCAGCAGCCCCAGCCTCGACAGGGGTGGCAATCAGCCCCAGCATTTT. Translating it yields CASSPSLDRGGNQPQHF.

This clone was counted between two and nine times. Other DNA sequences in this sample translate to the same CDR3. This chain connects TRBV2 to TRBJ2-1; no firm D call. Germline lookup yields CDR1 SNHLY and CDR2 FYNNEI. V lost 8 bases to trimming and J lost 6 bases, with 5 bases between them. This CDR3 region has 10 residues. This CDR3 is CASGPNEQFF. The CDR3 nucleotides read TGTGCCAGCGGGCCCAATGAGCAGTTCTTC.

CDR3 amino acids: CASSPWGQNNEQFF. The CDR3 DNA follows: TGTGCCAGCAGCCCTTGGGGGCAGAACAATGAGCAGTTCTTC. V usage is TRBV9 and J usage is TRBJ2-1; possible D gene TRBD1, 6 bases. Trimming left V 4 bases short and J 5 bases short, with 13 bases between. Germline values: CDR1 SGDLS, CDR2 YYNGEE. The CDR3 spans 14 residues.

The chain employs TRBV5-4 and TRBJ1-1; D perhaps matches TRBD1 (5 bases). This CDR3 has 14 residues. The germline V gene has CDR1 SGHNT and CDR2 YYREEE (reference sequence). The V and J ends lost 4 bases and 0 bases respectively, with 10 bases between them. This CDR3 is CASSPGHLNTEAFF. The DNA for the CDR3 is TGTGCCAGCAGCCCCGGACACCTGAACACTGAAGCTTTCTTT.

This chain connects TRBV18 to TRBJ1-1, with 8 nucleotides matching TRBD1. The germline V gene encodes CDR1 KGHSH and CDR2 LQKENI. V trimming: 3 bases; J trimming: 7 bases; junction bases outside the gene matches: 7. The CDR3 consists of 14 residues. The CDR3 region is CASSPWTGLGEAFF. CDR3 nucleotides: TGTGCCAGCTCACCCTGGACAGGGCTCGGTGAAGCTTTCTTT.

V usage is TRBV30 and J usage is TRBJ1-2, with a weak D call TRBD1 (6 bases). CDR1 is GTSNPN, CDR2 SVGIG, per germline (reference sequence). The CDR3 runs to 14 residues. The germline V and J ends were trimmed by 4 bases and 2 bases, with 14 bases remaining between them. The CDR3 loop is CAWTGDIENYGYTF. The CDR3 region has the DNA TGTGCCTGGACCGGGGACATAGAAAACTATGGCTACACCTTC.